Each of the 18 T cell receptor beta chains below was sequenced from the same sample in a study of Ad26.COV2.S vaccination and SARS-CoV-2 variants. Treatment denoted: 15 to 20 received Ad26.COV2.S at low or high dose, single or two shots; 5 received placebo; per-sample allocation not given. Repertoires come from day 63 after the first vaccine or placebo injection. Clones were read by immunoSEQ multiplex PCR, and TCRdb kept only the in-frame ones, dropping some. The table lists approximately 450,000 clones, around nine tenths of them singletons. The sequencing here drew on peripheral blood, taken in a trial of Ad26.COV2.S vaccine versus placebo. These receptors came from a person between 18 and 59 years old who received the Ad26.COV2.S COVID-19 vaccine or a placebo.

The gene calls are TRBV27 and TRBJ1-5, with D tentatively TRBD1 (5 bases). Trimming removed 5 bases from V and 7 bases from J, with 12 bases in between. CDR1 and CDR2 from the germline V gene are MNHEY and SMNVEV (reference sequence). CDR3 length: 13 residues. The CDR3 nucleotides read TGTGCCAGCAGTCAATTGCAGGGACAGCCCCAGCATTTT. Translation: CASSQLQGQPQHF.

This clone was detected only once. V is TRBV4-2 and J is TRBJ1-5; 7 bases line up with TRBD1. The CDR3 has 14 residues. The V gene end was trimmed by 3 bases and the J gene end by 3 bases; junction bases not matched to a gene: 2. Germline lookup yields CDR1 LGHNA and CDR2 YNFKEQ. This chain's CDR3 is CASSQDRTNQPQHF. In DNA form, the CDR3 reads TGTGCCAGCAGCCAGGACAGGACCAATCAGCCCCAGCATTTT.

The genes are TRBV4-1 and TRBJ1-1; D gene ambiguous. Germline values: CDR1 MGHRA, CDR2 YSYEKL. The CDR3 has 13 residues. V lost 6 bases and J 0 bases, leaving 8 bases between the germline ends. CDR3 sequence: CASRGRMNTEAFF. The CDR3 region has the DNA TGCGCCAGCAGGGGGAGGATGAACACTGAAGCTTTCTTT.

The genes are TRBV18 and TRBJ2-1; 8 positions match TRBD2. Germline loops: CDR1 KGHSH, CDR2 LQKENI. The CDR3 loop spans 14 amino acids. V trimming: 3 bases; J trimming: 5 bases; junction bases outside the gene matches: 3. Here the CDR3 DNA reads TGTGCCAGCTCACCGACTAGCGTTAACAATGAGCAGTTCTTC. Residues: CASSPTSVNNEQFF. The whole variable domain, filled in from reference TRBV18 and TRBJ2-1, reads NAGVMQNPRHLVRRRGQEARLRCSPMKGHSHVYWYRQLPEEGLKFMVYLQKENIIDESGMPKERFSAEFPKEGPSILRIQQVVRGDSAAYFCASSPTSVNNEQFFGPGTRLTVL.

The chain couples TRBV5-1 to TRBJ2-7; no firm D call. The germline V gene encodes CDR1 SGHRS and CDR2 YFSETQ. This CDR3 region has 15 residues. V was cut by 0 bases and J by 0 bases, with 10 bases left in between. The CDR3 protein is CASSLGPSFSYEQYF. The CDR3 DNA reads TGCGCCAGCAGCTTGGGCCCTTCTTTCTCCTACGAGCAGTACTTC.

The chain joins TRBV29-1 to TRBJ2-3, with 9 bases that match TRBD2. CDR1 and CDR2 from the germline V gene are SQVTM and ANQGSEA. The CDR3 covers 12 residues. V lost 7 bases and J lost 9; bases outside the gene matches: 8. This CDR3 is CSAPLAGRTQYF. The DNA of the CDR3 is TGCAGCGCCCCTCTAGCGGGAAGGACGCAGTATTTT.

This rearrangement joins TRBV2 to TRBJ1-5, with 7 nucleotides matching TRBD1. Trimming removed 6 bases from V and 6 bases from J; junction bases left unmatched: 8. This CDR3 has 14 residues. The germline gives CDR1 SNHLY, CDR2 FYNNEI. The CDR3 reads CASSQIDRAQPQHF. CDR3 DNA: TGTGCCAGCAGCCAAATCGACAGGGCTCAGCCCCAGCATTTT.

The rearrangement joins TRBV5-4 to TRBJ2-3; D is undetermined. The CDR3 is 14 amino acids. The V end lost 6 bases, the J end lost 2 bases, and 13 bases lay between the germline ends. Germline CDR1 reads SGHNT; CDR2 reads YYREEE (reference sequence). CDR3 in DNA: TGTGCCAGCAACTTAGGCGACGCCACAGATACGCAGTATTTT. The encoded protein is CASNLGDATDTQYF.

J is TRBJ2-3 and V is TRBV10-2; 7 bases line up with TRBD2. V lost 4 bases and J lost 0; bases outside the gene matches: 1. The V gene's germline CDR1 is WSHSY and CDR2 SAAADI. CDR3 length: 14 amino acids. CDR3 protein: CASSGSGSTDTQYF. CDR3 in DNA: TGCGCCAGCAGTGGTAGCGGGAGCACAGATACGCAGTATTTT.

The rearrangement links TRBV7-9 to TRBJ2-1, with 10 nucleotides matching TRBD2. The length of the CDR3 is 15 residues. CDR1 SEHNR and CDR2 FQNEAQ come from the germline V gene (reference sequence). The V gene end was trimmed by 5 bases and the J gene end by 9 bases; junction bases not matched to a gene: 10. The CDR3 sequence is CASSPAASGSLEQFF. The CDR3 nucleotides read TGTGCCAGCAGCCCAGCGGCTAGCGGGAGTCTTGAGCAGTTCTTC.

The rearrangement links TRBV6-1 to TRBJ2-7; no clear D gene. Between the trimmed V and J ends, which lost 0 bases and 3 bases, there was a span of 9 bases. There are 14 residues in the CDR3. Germline V gene lookup returns CDR1 MNHNS and CDR2 SASEGT. The CDR3, as DNA: TGTGCCAGCAGTGAAGCGTGGCAGCTCTACGAGCAGTACTTC. Amino acid sequence: CASSEAWQLYEQYF.

The chain couples TRBV6-2 or TRBV6-3 to TRBJ1-1; no definite D call. The CDR3 consists of 13 residues. The V end lost 2 bases, the J end lost 3 bases, and 7 bases lay between the germline ends. Germline values: CDR1 MNHEY, CDR2 SVGEGT. CDR3 sequence reads: CASSYGPYTEAFF. CDR3 nucleotides: TGTGCCAGCAGTTACGGCCCGTACACTGAAGCTTTCTTT.

The rearrangement uses TRBV5-4 and TRBJ2-7, with a possible D match to TRBD2 (6 bases). Trimming removed 0 bases from V and 7 bases from J, with 11 bases in between. Germline-derived CDR1 and CDR2 are SGHNT and YYREEE (reference sequence). The CDR3 has 13 residues. The DNA of the CDR3 is TGTGCCAGCAGCTTGGCGGGAGTCTGGGAGCAGTACTTC. Translation: CASSLAGVWEQYF. The full variable domain, in which reference TRBV5-4 and TRBJ2-7 provide the parts outside the CDR3, is ETGVTQSPTHLIKTRGQQVTLRCSSQSGHNTVSWYQQALGQGPQFIFQYYREEENGRGNFPPRFSGLQFPNYSSELNVNALELDDSALYLCASSLAGVWEQYFGPGTRLTVT.

V gene TRBV6-2 or TRBV6-3 combines with J gene TRBJ2-2; the D call may be TRBD1 or TRBD2 (5 bases each). The CDR3 extends over 13 amino acids. The ends were cut back, 4 bases at V and 5 bases at J, with 8 bases in the middle. Germline lookup yields CDR1 MNHEY and CDR2 SVGEGT. The CDR3 spells CASSSWGTGELFF. CDR3 DNA: TGTGCCAGCAGTTCCTGGGGGACCGGGGAGCTGTTTTTT.

The chain has TRBV23-1 and TRBJ2-1; 8 bases match TRBD2. TRBV23-1 is an ORF for which the function is uncertain. V lost 0 bases and J lost 5; bases outside the gene matches: 6. The CDR3 spans 16 residues. The CDR3 protein is CASSQSGSGIDNEQFF. The CDR3 DNA follows: TGCGCCAGCAGTCAATCCGGTAGCGGGATCGACAATGAGCAGTTCTTC.

This clone appeared once. V gene TRBV19 combines with J gene TRBJ1-1; unclear D gene. The germline CDR1 and CDR2 sequences are LNHDA and SQIVND (reference sequence). Deletions cut 4 bases from V and 1 base from J, with 1 base between. The CDR3 is made up of 11 amino acids. In DNA, the CDR3 is TGTGCCAGTAGTACGAACACTGAAGCTTTCTTT. It translates to CASSTNTEAFF.

This rearrangement joins TRBV18 to TRBJ1-1; 7 positions agree with TRBD1. The CDR3 runs to 15 residues. Trimming removed 5 bases from V and 7 bases from J; junction bases left unmatched: 13. CDR1 and CDR2 (germline): KGHSH, LQKENI. This CDR3 reads CASSDGTARTGEAFF. The CDR3 DNA reads as TGTGCCAGCTCAGACGGGACAGCGAGAACAGGTGAAGCTTTCTTT.

The V and J genes are TRBV4-3 and TRBJ2-3; D is ambiguous. The V gene lost 0 bases and the J gene lost 4 bases, with 8 bases spanning the gap. CDR1 LGHNA and CDR2 YSLEER come from the germline V gene. The CDR3 runs to 14 residues. The CDR3 DNA is TGCGCCAGCAGCCAAGATTGGTACCCAGATACGCAGTATTTT. This encodes CASSQDWYPDTQYF.